This T cell receptor beta chain is drawn from a study of T cells after yellow fever vaccination. The overall study: Staining for CD3, CD45RA, CCR7 and CD95 enabled sorting of EM, EMRA, CM and Tscm memory subsets. For low cell numbers, libraries were made with SMART-Seq v4 Ultra Low Input.

Within the sample, this clonotype is medium-sized. The germline gene is not matched at one end of the junction; a read error may be the cause. TCRdb re-called the 5' RACE reads with MiXCR, one entry per CDR3 protein. Of 46,000 or so distinct CDR3 sequences in the sample, around 6.5% were seen once. In germline, CDR1 is SSHAT, CDR2 FNYEAQ (reference sequence). This CDR3 has 13 residues. The sequences come from PBMCs, either bulk or a sorted T-cell subset (CD4+, CD8+, memory, or dextramer-sorted; not recorded which), collected 45 days after the yellow fever booster vaccination. The rearrangement links TRBV7-7 to TRBJ2-1; no reliable D call. This receptor was obtained from a man younger than 40 who received the YFV17D yellow fever vaccine. This CDR3 is CASSYDPYNEQFF. CDR3 in DNA: TGTGCTAGCAGCTACGATCCGTACAATGAGCAGTTCTTC.